This record concerns one TCR beta chain sequence. This clone was observed many times. Its antigen has not been determined. The sample holds no much larger clone one base away, and base qualities are not on file. V drops 1 base and J drops 7 bases, leaving 5 bases in between. Via the germline V gene, CDR1 is SGHVS and CDR2 FQNEAQ. The CDR3 numbers 12 residues from cysteine through phenylalanine. The read is trimmed to its CDR3 DNA, 36 bases read in frame from base 1. The data are from a study of blood T cell repertoires in COVID-19 (TCRdb year 2020). Some background on the complete study: Samples from collaborators originated in the United States, Italy and Spain and spanned both the acute and convalescent phases of COVID-19. The material from the prospective study consisted of cDNA or gDNA derived from T cells, B-cell-depleted T cells, or PBMCs. Deeply sampled blood TCRbeta repertoires from subjects exposed to, actively infected with, or recovered from COVID-19 were included in the dataset. The repertoires were released in a freely available public database meant as a resource for research on the immune response to SARS-CoV-2. The samples were drawn from the first 160 participants of the ongoing ImmuneRACE study and from over a thousand subjects provided by 6 global collaborators. The sample metadata nearly always contained a de-identified subject ID, COVID-19 status, age in years and sex. Where available, HLA class I and class II types were obtained from metadata supplied by the sample provider rather than from assay-based typing. Paper-wide results and their limitations: How much clinical and demographic metadata was included differed by source and by participant, and the metadata was provided uncurated.

Participants in the prospective study were enrolled through a virtual design, were aged about 18 to 100 years, and lived in approximately 24 United States geographic areas. Cohort assignment in the prospective study relied on participant-reported clinical history from a screening survey and a study questionnaire. In the prospective study, mobile phlebotomists collected whole blood, serum and a nasopharyngeal or oropharyngeal swab from each participant. Over an approximately 2-month period, participants in the prospective study had the option of providing additional blood draws and questionnaires. Before DNA extraction, blood samples from the prospective study were shipped at room temperature or frozen. TCRbeta CDR3 regions were amplified from genomic DNA by means of the immunoSEQ Assay, a bias-controlled multiplex PCR. The authors' analysis ran thus. The number of nucleated cells in each sample was estimated from the amplification of reference gene primers within the assay. To quantify the absolute abundance of each unique TCRbeta CDR3 rearrangement, sequence reads were collapsed and filtered. For each sample, productive Simpson clonality was calculated as the square root of Simpson's diversity index over productive rearrangements. This is the immuneACCESS table as TCRdb keeps it, with only in-frame sequences that have V and J called. A part of the clones is gone; compared with another copy, unresolved V genes explain less than half, and the rest is unexplained. The D gene and trimming were derived from the DNA, and the V and J assignments and clone size from that table. In this sample the table shows under 300,000 clones, approximately 83% of which occur a single time. The top ten clonotypes cover about 3.3% of the sample.

The clonotype was recovered from a woman aged 40 to 50 with acute COVID-19. The V and J genes are TRBV7-8 and TRBJ1-5, with the D gene call left open. The sequenced sample consisted of PBMCs or T cells enriched from blood (not recorded which). DNA sequence: TGTGCCAGCAGCTTAGATCTACAGCCCCAGCATTTT. Translation gives CASSLDLQPQHF. The CDR3 plus the reference TRBV7-8 and TRBJ1-5 genes for the other parts give the full variable domain: GAGVSQSPRYKVAKRGQDVALRCDPISGHVSLFWYQQALGQGPEFLTYFQNEAQLDKSGLPSDRFFAERPEGSVSTLKIQRTQQEDSAVYLCASSLDLQPQHFGDGTRLSIL.